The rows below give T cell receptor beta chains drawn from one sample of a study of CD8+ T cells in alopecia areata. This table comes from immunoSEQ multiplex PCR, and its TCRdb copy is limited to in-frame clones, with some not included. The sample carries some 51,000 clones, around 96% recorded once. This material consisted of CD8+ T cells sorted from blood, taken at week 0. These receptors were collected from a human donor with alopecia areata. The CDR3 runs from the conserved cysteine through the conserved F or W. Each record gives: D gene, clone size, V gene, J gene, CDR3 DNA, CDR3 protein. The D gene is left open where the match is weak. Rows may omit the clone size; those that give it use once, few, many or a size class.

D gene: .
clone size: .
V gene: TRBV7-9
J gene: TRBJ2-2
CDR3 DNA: TGTGCCAGCAGCACAGGACGACCCGGGGAGCTGTTTTTT
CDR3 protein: CASSTGRPGELFF

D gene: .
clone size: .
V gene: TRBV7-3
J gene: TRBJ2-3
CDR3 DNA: TGTGCCAGCAGCTTAACCTCTAGCTGGGCAGATACGCAGTATTTT
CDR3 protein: CASSLTSSWADTQYF

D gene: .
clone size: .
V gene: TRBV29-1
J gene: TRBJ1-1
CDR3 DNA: TGCAGCGCCCCAGCTGAGGGGGTCAGCACTGAAGCTTTCTTT
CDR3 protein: CSAPAEGVSTEAFF

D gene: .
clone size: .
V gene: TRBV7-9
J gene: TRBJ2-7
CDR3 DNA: TGTGCCAGCAGCTTAACAAATTCCTACGAGCAGTACTTC
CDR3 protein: CASSLTNSYEQYF

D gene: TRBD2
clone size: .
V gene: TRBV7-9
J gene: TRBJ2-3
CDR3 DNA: TGTGCCAGCAGCTCCCGACTAGCGGGGGGTAGAGGCACAGATACGCAGTATTTT
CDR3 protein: CASSSRLAGGRGTDTQYF

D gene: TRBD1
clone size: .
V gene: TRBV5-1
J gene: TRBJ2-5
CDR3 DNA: TGCGCCAGCCAGGGGGCGGTGACCGAAGAGACCCAGTACTTC
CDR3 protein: CASQGAVTEETQYF

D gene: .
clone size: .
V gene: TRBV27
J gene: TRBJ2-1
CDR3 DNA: TGTGCCAGCAGGCCCCTTGGGGGTGCCAACAATGAGCAGTTCTTC
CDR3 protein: CASRPLGGANNEQFF

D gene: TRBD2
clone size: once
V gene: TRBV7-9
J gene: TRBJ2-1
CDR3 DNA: TGCTGCGGGGGGCCGGGCAATGAGCAGTTCTTC
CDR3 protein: CCGGPGNEQFF

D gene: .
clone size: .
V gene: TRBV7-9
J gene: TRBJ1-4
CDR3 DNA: TGTGCCAGCAGCGGGGAGAATCGCGAAAAACTGTTTTTT
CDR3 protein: CASSGENREKLFF

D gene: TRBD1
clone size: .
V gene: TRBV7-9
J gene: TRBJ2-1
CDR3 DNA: TGTGCCAGCAGCCCCACAGGGACAGGATTCCCCAAAAGGGTAAATGAGCAGTTCTTC
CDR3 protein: CASSPTGTGFPKRVNEQFF

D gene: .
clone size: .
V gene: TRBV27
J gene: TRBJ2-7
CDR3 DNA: TGTGCCAGCAGTCCCTTGGGGGCCGCCTACGAGCAGTACTTC
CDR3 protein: CASSPLGAAYEQYF

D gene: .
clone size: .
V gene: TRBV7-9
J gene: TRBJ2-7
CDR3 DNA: TGTGCCAGCAGCTTAAAAGGAGGGGAGGAGCAGTACTTC
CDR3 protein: CASSLKGGEEQYF

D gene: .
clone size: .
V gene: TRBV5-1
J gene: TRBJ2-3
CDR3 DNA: TGCGCCAGCAGCCCCCCGCCCCAGGCGGGGTGGCTTAGCACAGATACGCAGTATTTT
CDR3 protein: CASSPPPQAGWLSTDTQYF

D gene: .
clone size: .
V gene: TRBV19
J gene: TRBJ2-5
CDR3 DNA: TGTGCCAGTAGTGACAGTTTTTCGCCGGGAGAGACCCAGTACTTC
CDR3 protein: CASSDSFSPGETQYF

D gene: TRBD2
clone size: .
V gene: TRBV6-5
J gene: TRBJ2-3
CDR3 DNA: TGTGCCAGCAGTCTCTCGGGGGGTGCGGGAGATACGCAGTATTTT
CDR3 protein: CASSLSGGAGDTQYF

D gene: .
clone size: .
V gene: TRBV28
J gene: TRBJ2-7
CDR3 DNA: TGTGCCAGCAGTTTTGGTGGCGAGCAGTACTTC
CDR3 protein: CASSFGGEQYF

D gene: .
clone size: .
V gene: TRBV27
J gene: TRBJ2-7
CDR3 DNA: TGTGCCAGCAGCCGATTGACAGGTACCGAGCAGTACTTC
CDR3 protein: CASSRLTGTEQYF

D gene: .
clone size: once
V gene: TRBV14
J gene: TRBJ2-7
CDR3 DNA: TGTGCCAGCAGTTGGGGCCTCGAGCAGTACTTC
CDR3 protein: CASSWGLEQYF

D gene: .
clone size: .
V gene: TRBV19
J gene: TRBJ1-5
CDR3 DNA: TGTGCCAGTAGTATAAGGGGTTATAGCAATCAGCCCCAGCATTTT
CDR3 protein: CASSIRGYSNQPQHF

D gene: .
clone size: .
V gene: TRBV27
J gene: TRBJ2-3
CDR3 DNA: TGTGCCAGCAGTTTCCCTCCCGCGCAGTATTTT
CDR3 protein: CASSFPPAQYF

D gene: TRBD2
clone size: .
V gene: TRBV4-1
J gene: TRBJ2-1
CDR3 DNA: TGCGCCAGCAGCCAAGTCGTCGGACTAGCGGGGCGCAATGAGCAGTTCTTC
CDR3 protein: CASSQVVGLAGRNEQFF

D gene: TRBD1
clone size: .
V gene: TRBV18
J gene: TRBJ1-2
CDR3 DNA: TGTGCCAGCTCACCACCAGGGGGCGATGGCTACACCTTC
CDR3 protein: CASSPPGGDGYTF

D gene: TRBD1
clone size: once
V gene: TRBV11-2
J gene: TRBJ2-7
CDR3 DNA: TGTGCCAGCAGCTTCGGGACAGGGGGAGCATACGAGCAGTACTTC
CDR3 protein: CASSFGTGGAYEQYF

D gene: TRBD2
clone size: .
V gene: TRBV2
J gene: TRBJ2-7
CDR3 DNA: TGTGCCAGCAGCCCTCCAGCGGGGGACCCCTACGAGCAGTACTTC
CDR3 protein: CASSPPAGDPYEQYF

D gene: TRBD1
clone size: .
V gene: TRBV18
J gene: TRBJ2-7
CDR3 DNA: TGTGCCAGCTCGCTTGTGACAGGGGTGGACGAGCAGTACTTC
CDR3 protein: CASSLVTGVDEQYF

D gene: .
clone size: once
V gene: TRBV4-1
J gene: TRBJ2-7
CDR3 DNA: TGCGCCAGCAGCCCCCGGGGCACCTACGAGCAGTACTTC
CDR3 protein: CASSPRGTYEQYF

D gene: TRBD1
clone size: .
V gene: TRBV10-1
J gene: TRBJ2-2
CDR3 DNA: TGCGCCAGCAGTCCAGGGGGTGGCGGGGAGCTGTTTTTT
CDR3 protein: CASSPGGGGELFF

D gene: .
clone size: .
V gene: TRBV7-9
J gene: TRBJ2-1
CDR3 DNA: TGTGCCAGCAGCCTGCACAGTAATGAGCAGTTCTTC
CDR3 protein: CASSLHSNEQFF

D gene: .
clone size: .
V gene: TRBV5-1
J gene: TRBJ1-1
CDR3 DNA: TGCGCCAGCACCCTGAGTGGGGAAGCTTTCTTT
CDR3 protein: CASTLSGEAFF

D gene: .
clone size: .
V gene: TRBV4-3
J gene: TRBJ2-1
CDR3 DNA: TGCGCCAGCAGCCCCCCAGGAAACAATGAGCAGTTCTTC
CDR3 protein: CASSPPGNNEQFF

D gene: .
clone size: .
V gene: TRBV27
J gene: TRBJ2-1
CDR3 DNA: TGTGCCAGCAACCCCGCAGGGGGGGGATTCTACAATGAGCAGTTCTTC
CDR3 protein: CASNPAGGGFYNEQFF

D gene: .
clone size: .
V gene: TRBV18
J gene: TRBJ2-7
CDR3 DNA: TGTGCCAGCTCAGAAGAGGGCTACGAGCAGTACTTC
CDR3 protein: CASSEEGYEQYF

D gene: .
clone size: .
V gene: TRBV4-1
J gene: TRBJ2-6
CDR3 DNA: TGCGCCAGCAGCCACCCAGAATCTGGGGCCAACGTCCTGACTTTC
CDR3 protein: CASSHPESGANVLTF

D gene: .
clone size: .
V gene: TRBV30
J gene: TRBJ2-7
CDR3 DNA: TGTGCCTGGATGGGTGGATACGAGCAGTACTTC
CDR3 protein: CAWMGGYEQYF

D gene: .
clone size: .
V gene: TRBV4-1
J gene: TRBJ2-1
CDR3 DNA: TGCGCCAGCAGCCAAGTCCGGGTGGGCAATGAGCAGTTCTTC
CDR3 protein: CASSQVRVGNEQFF

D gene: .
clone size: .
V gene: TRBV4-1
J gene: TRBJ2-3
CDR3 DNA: TGCGCCAGCAGCCAAGAGCTCGGGGGGCCGGAAGATACGCAGTATTTT
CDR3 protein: CASSQELGGPEDTQYF

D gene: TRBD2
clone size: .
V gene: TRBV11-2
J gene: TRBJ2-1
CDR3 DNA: TGTGCCAGCAGCCTCGAGCGGGGGGGCTACAATGAGCAGTTCTTC
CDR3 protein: CASSLERGGYNEQFF

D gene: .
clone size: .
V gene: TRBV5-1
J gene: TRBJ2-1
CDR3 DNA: TGCGCCAGCTCAGAGGAGGGGTTGAATGAGCAGTTCTTC
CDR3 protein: CASSEEGLNEQFF

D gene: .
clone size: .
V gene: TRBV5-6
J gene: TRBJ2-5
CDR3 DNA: TGTGCCAGCAGCGTGTTACGGGGAGAGACCCAGTACTTC
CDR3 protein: CASSVLRGETQYF

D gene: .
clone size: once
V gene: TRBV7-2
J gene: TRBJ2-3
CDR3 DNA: TGTGCCAGCAGCTTTTTGGCGGGGTCCACAGATACGCAGTATTTT
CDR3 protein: CASSFLAGSTDTQYF

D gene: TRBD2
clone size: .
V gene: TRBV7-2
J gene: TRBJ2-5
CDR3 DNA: TGTGCCAGCAGCGCCTGGGGACCTAAACTAGCGGGGCAAGAGACCCAGTACTTC
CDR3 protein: CASSAWGPKLAGQETQYF

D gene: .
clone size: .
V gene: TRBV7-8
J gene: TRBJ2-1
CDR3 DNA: TGTGCCAGCAGCTTAGCGGCTAGTACCTACAATGAGCAGTTCTTC
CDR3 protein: CASSLAASTYNEQFF

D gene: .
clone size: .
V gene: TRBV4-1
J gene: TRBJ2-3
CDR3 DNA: TGCGCCAGCAGCCATGGACGGATGCGCACAGATACGCAGTATTTT
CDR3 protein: CASSHGRMRTDTQYF

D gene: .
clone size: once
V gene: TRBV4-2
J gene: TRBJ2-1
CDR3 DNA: TGTGCCAGCAGCCAAGTACAGGCCTGGGATGAGCAGTTCTTC
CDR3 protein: CASSQVQAWDEQFF

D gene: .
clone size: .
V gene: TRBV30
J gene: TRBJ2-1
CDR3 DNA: TGTGCCTGGATGGTCAATGAGCAGTTCTTC
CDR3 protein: CAWMVNEQFF

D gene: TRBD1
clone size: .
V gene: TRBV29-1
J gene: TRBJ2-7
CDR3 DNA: TGCAGCGTTGAACGGCTTACACAGGGGGTCTACGAGCAGTACTTC
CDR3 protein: CSVERLTQGVYEQYF

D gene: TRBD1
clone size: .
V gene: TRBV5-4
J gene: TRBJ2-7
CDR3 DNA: TGTGCCAGCAGCTTGGGGGGACAGGGAAAAGCTTACGAGCAGTACTTC
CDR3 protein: CASSLGGQGKAYEQYF

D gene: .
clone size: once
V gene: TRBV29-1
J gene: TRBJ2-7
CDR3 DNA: TGCAGCGTAATGACAGCGGCTAGCTCCTACGAGCAGTACTTC
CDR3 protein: CSVMTAASSYEQYF

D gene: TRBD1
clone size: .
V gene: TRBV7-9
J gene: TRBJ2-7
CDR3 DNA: TGTGCCAGCAGCTCTCCGGGACAGGTATACGAGCAGTACTTC
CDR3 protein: CASSSPGQVYEQYF

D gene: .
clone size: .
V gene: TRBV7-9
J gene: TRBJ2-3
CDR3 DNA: TGTGCCAGCAGCTTAGGGGGCCAGACAGATACGCAGTATTTT
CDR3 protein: CASSLGGQTDTQYF

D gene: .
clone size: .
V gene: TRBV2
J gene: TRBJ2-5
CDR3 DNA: TGTGCCAGCAGTCAGTGGGGGGCTGGAGGAGAGACCCAGTACTTC
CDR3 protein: CASSQWGAGGETQYF